The entry that follows covers one T cell receptor beta chain sequence. What antigen it recognizes has not been identified. Nothing much larger sits one base from this clone, and base qualities are not available. The method was 5' RACE. For sequencing, an Illumina HiSeq 2000 was employed. TCRdb reran the public reads through fastp at Q25 and MiXCR, keeping productive beta chains. Rows with one shared CDR3 protein collapse into an entry with the most common genes and DNA. This sample lists 1,700 or so distinct CDR3 sequences; approximately 8% were detected once. The top ten constitute roughly a tenth of the sample. There are 15 amino acids in the CDR3, from cysteine to phenylalanine inclusive. Here the CDR3 DNA is all that survives: 45 bases in frame from base 1. CDR1 and CDR2 were assigned from the germline V gene as MDHEN and SYDVKM. The junction carries 12 bases between V and J, which are trimmed by 7 bases and 2 bases respectively.

The data derive from a study (dated by TCRdb to the mid-2010s). With regard to the full study: The research examined where HIV persistence comes from in people whose immune systems controlled HIV infection without treatment.

The specimen was central memory T cells from blood PBMCs. In light of the paper, this sample's cell subset or site label describes: central memory CD4+ T cells. Recombination joined TRBV28 with TRBJ1-6, and possibly TRBD1, on 5 matching bases. The sequence came from a female donor with HIV. The CDR3 in this case is CASTHGTTYNSPLHF. Here is the DNA: TGTGCCAGCACCCATGGGACCACCTATAATTCACCCCTCCACTTT. Full variable domain (CDR3 extended with the reference TRBV28 and TRBJ1-6 proteins): DVKVTQSSRYLVKRTGEKVFLECVQDMDHENMFWYRQDPGLGLRLIYFSYDVKMKEKGDIPEGYSVSREKKERFSLILESASTNQTSMYLCASTHGTTYNSPLHFGNGTRLTVT.